The T cell receptor beta chain under discussion was sequenced for a study of naive and memory T cell subsets. Study results and caveats: Each distinct alpha or beta sequence counts as one clonotype.

Both TRBC1 and TRBC2 were covered by a beta constant-region primer of two equimolar oligonucleotides. A single record per CDR3 protein comes from TCRdb applying MiXCR to the UMI-ligation and nested PCR reads. The sample has 70,000 to 95,000 distinct CDR3 sequences, 7% to 8% seen once. Germline lookup yields CDR1 KGHSH and CDR2 LQKENI. The CDR3 has 14 amino acids. V lost 2 bases and J lost 0, with 7 bases in between. About this clonotype: Its target is unknown.

The chain employs TRBV18 and TRBJ1-2; D unclear. Sample: central memory CD4+ T cells from blood. The sequence derives from a human donor in good health. CDR3 sequence reads: CASSPNSANYGYTF. For the CDR3, the DNA is TGTGCCAGCTCACCAAACAGTGCTAACTATGGCTACACCTTC.